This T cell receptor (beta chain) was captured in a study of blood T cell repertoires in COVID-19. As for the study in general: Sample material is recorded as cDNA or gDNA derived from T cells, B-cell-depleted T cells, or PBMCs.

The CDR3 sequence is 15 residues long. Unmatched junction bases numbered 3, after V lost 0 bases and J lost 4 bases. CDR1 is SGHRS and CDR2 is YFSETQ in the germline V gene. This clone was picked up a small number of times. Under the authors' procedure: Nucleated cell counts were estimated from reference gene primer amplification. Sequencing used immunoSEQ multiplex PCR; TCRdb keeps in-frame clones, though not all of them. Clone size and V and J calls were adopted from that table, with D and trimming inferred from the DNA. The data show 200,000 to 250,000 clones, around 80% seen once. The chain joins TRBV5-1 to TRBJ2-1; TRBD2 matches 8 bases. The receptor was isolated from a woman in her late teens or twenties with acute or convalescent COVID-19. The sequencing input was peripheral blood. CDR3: CASSLEGLEYNEQFF. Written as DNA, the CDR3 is TGCGCCAGCAGCTTGGAGGGACTAGAATACAATGAGCAGTTCTTC.